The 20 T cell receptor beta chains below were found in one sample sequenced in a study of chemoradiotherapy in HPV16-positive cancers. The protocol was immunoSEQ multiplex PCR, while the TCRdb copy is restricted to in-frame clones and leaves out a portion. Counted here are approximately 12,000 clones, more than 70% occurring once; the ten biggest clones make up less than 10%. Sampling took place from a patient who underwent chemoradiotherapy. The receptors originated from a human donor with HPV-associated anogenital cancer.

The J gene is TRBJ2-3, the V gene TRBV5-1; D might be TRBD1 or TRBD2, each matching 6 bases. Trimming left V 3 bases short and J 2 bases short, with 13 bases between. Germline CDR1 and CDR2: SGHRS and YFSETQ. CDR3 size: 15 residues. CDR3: CASSWGGQLTDTQYF. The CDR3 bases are TGCGCCAGCAGCTGGGGAGGACAGCTCACAGATACGCAGTATTTT.

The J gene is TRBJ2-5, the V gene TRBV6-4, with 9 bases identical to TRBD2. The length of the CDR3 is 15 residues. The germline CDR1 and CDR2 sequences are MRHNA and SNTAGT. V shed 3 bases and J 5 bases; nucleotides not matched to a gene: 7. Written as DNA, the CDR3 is TGTGCCAGCAGTGAGTCGCCTAGCGGGGCTGAGACCCAGTACTTC. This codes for CASSESPSGAETQYF.

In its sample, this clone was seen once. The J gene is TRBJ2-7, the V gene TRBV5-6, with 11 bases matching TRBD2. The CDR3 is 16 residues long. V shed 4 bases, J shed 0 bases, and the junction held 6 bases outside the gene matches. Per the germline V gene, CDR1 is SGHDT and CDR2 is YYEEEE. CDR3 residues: CASSPRTSGHSYEQYF. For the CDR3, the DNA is TGTGCCAGCAGCCCCCGGACTAGCGGGCACTCCTACGAGCAGTACTTC.

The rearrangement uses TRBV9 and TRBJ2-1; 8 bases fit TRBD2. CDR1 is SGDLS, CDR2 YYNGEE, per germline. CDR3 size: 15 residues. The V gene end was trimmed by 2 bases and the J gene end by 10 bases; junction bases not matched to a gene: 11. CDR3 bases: TGTGCCAGCAGCGTGGTGACTAGCGCCCCCGGGGAGCAGTTCTTC. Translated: CASSVVTSAPGEQFF.

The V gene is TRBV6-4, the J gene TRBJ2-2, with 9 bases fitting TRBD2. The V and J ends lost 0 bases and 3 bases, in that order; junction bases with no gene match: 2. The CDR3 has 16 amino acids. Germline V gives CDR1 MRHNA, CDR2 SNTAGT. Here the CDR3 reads CASSDSREGDTGELFF. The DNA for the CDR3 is TGTGCCAGCAGTGACTCGCGGGAGGGCGACACCGGGGAGCTGTTTTTT.

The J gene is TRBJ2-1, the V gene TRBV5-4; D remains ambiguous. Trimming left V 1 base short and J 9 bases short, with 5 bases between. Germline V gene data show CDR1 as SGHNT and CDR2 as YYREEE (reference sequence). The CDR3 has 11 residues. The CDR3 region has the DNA TGTGCCAGCAGCTTGTTTTCTGAGCAGTTCTTC. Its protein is CASSLFSEQFF.

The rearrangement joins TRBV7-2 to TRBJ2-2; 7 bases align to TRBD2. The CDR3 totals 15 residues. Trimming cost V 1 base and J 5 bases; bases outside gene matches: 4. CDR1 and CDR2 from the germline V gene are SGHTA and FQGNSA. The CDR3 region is CASSLVGGGTGELFF. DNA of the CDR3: TGTGCCAGCAGCTTAGTTGGGGGAGGGACCGGGGAGCTGTTTTTT.

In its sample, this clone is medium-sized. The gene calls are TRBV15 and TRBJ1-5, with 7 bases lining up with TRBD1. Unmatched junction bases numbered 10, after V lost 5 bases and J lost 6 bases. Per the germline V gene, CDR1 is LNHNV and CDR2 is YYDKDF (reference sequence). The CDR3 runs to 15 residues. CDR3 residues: CATSLSLGGSQPQHF. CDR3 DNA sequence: TGTGCCACCAGCCTTTCCTTAGGGGGCTCTCAGCCCCAGCATTTT. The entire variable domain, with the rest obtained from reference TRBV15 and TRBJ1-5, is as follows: DAMVIQNPRYQVTQFGKPVTLSCSQTLNHNVMYWYQQKSSQAPKLLFHYYDKDFNNEADTPDNFQSRRPNTSFCFLDIRSPGLGDTAMYLCATSLSLGGSQPQHFGDGTRLSIL.

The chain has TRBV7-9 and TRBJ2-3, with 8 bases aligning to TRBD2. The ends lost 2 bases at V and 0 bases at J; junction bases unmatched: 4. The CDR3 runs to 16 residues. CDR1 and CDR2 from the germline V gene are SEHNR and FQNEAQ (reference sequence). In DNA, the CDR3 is TGTGCCAGCAGCTTATTAGCGGGATTTAGCACAGATACGCAGTATTTT. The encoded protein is CASSLLAGFSTDTQYF.

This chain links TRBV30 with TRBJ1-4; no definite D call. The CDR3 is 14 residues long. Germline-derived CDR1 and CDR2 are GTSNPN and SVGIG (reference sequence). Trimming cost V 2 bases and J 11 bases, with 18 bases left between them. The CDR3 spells CAWSSRAGLGKLFF. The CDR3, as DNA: TGTGCCTGGAGTAGCCGTGCGGGTTTGGGGAAACTGTTTTTT.

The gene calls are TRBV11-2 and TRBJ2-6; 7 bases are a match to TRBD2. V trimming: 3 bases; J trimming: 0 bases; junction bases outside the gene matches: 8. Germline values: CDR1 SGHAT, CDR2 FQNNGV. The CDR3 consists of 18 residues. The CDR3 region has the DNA TGTGCCAGCAGCTTGGGGGGGTTTTTACGCTCTGGGGCCAACGTCCTGACTTTC. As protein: CASSLGGFLRSGANVLTF.

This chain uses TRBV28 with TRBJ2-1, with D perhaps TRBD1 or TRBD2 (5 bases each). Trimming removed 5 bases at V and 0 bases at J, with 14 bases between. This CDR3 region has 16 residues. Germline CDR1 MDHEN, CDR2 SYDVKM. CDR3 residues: CASSPRDPSSYNEQFF. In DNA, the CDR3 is TGTGCCAGCAGTCCCCGGGACCCCAGCTCCTACAATGAGCAGTTCTTC.

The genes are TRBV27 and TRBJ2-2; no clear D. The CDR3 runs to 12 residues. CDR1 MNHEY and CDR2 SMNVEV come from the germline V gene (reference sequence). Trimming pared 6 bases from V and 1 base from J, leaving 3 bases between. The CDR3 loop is CASRWNTGELFF. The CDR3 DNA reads TGTGCCAGCAGATGGAACACCGGGGAGCTGTTTTTT.

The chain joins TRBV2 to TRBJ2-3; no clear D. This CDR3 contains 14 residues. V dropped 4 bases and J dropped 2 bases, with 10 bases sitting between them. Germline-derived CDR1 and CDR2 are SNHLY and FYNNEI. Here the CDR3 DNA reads TGTGCCAGCAGTGCGGAATCCCACACAGATACGCAGTATTTT. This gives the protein CASSAESHTDTQYF.

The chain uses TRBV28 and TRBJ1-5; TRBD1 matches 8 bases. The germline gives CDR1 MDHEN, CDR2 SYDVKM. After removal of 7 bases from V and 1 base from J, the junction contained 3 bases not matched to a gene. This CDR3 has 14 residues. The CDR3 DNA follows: TGTGCCAGCAAGGCAGGGGGCAGCAATCAGCCCCAGCATTTT. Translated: CASKAGGSNQPQHF.

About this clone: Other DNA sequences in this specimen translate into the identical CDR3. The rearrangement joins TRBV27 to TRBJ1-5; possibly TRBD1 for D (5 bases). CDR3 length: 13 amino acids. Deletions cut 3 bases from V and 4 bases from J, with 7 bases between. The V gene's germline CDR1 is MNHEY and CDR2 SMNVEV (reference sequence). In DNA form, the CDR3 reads TGTGCCAGCAGTTTGCGGGGGAATCAGCCCCAGCATTTT. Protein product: CASSLRGNQPQHF.

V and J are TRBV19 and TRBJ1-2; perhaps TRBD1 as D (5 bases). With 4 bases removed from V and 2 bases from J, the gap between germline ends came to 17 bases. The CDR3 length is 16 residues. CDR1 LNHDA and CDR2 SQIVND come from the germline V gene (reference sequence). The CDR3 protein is CASSTQRTLQNYGYTF. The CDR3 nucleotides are TGTGCCAGTAGTACCCAAAGGACACTACAGAACTATGGCTACACCTTC.

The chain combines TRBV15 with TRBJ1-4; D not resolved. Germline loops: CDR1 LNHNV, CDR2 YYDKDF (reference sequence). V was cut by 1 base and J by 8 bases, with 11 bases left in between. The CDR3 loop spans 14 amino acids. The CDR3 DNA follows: TGTGCCACCAGCAGAGCGCGGGTACGGGAAAAACTGTTTTTT. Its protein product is CATSRARVREKLFF.

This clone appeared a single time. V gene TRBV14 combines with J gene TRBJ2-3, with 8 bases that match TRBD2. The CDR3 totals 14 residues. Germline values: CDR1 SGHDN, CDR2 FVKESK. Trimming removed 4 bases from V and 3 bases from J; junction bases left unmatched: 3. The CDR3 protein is CASSPAGVTDTQYF. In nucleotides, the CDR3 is TGTGCCAGCAGCCCAGCGGGAGTTACAGATACGCAGTATTTT.

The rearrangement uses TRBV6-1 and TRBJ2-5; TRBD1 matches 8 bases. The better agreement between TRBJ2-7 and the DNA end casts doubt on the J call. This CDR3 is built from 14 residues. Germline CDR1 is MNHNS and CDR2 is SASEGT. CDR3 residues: CASSHMGQAYEQYF. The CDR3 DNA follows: TGTGCCAGCAGTCACATGGGACAGGCCTACGAGCAGTACTTC.